These T cell receptor beta chains were read from a single sample in a study of T cell responses to AZD1222 COVID-19 vaccine. Sequencing used immunoSEQ multiplex PCR; TCRdb keeps in-frame clones, though not all of them. The table lists some 130,000 clones, 85% to 90% of them singletons. Specimen: peripheral blood, collected on day 0 of AZD1222 vaccination. Receptors originate from an adult in good health. The CDR3 runs from the conserved cysteine through the conserved F or W. A D gene is named only where the DNA matches it firmly. Only some rows state a clone size, as once, few, many or a class for expanded clones.

CDR3 DNA,CDR3 protein,J gene,D gene,V gene,clone size
TGTGCCAGCAGGTCGGGGGGAAGCTATGGCTACACCTTC,CASRSGGSYGYTF,TRBJ1-2,.,TRBV5-4,.
TGTGCCAGCAGCTCGCCCTCCGGGGGGCCTGGTGGCTACACCTTC,CASSSPSGGPGGYTF,TRBJ1-2,.,TRBV11-2,.
TGTGCCAGCAGCCCAGGGGGCGGGGGTGACACTGAAGCTTTCTTT,CASSPGGGGDTEAFF,TRBJ1-1,TRBD1,TRBV7-9,.
TGTGCCAGCAGCCGCGGGGGTACTCCTACGGAGCAGTACTTC,CASSRGGTPTEQYF,TRBJ2-7,TRBD2,TRBV7-9,few
TGTGCCAGCAGCTCGTTAATACAGGGCACTGAAGCTTTCTTT,CASSSLIQGTEAFF,TRBJ1-1,.,TRBV7-2,once
TGCGCCAGCAGCAATCCCCCGGTTATATATGGCTACACCTTC,CASSNPPVIYGYTF,TRBJ1-2,.,TRBV5-1,.
TGTGCCATCAGTGAGAGACAGGGAGGCTATGGCTACACCTTC,CAISERQGGYGYTF,TRBJ1-2,TRBD1,TRBV10-3,.
TGTGCCAGCAGCTTCGGCGGGTCTTACTATGCGAAGTACTACGAGCAGTACTTC,CASSFGGSYYAKYYEQYF,TRBJ2-7,.,TRBV11-2,.
TGTGCCAGCAGCGTAGCTGGAGGGGGGGGCAGGAGAGCGGGAGAGACCCAGTACTTC,CASSVAGGGGRRAGETQYF,TRBJ2-5,.,TRBV9,.
TGTGCCAGCAACGGATACTATGGCTACACCTTC,CASNGYYGYTF,TRBJ1-2,.,TRBV12-3/TRBV12-4,.
TGTGCCAGCGGGCAGGATTGGACTAATGAAAAACTGTTTTTT,CASGQDWTNEKLFF,TRBJ1-4,.,TRBV6-6,.
TGTGCCAGCAGTGGACAGGGATGGAGTGAAAAACTGTTTTTT,CASSGQGWSEKLFF,TRBJ1-4,TRBD1,TRBV28,.
TGCGCCAGCAGAGGGACAGGGGACTCTGGGGCCAACGTCCTGACTTTC,CASRGTGDSGANVLTF,TRBJ2-6,TRBD1,TRBV5-1,.
TGCGCCAGCAGCCAACGAACAGGGGTAAACGAAAAACTGTTTTTT,CASSQRTGVNEKLFF,TRBJ1-4,TRBD1,TRBV4-3,.
TGTGCCAGCAGCCTCCGGACAGCCAACACTGAAGCTTTCTTT,CASSLRTANTEAFF,TRBJ1-1,.,TRBV14,.
TGTGCCAGCAGTTACTCGATCAGGACCACCTATGGCTACACCTTC,CASSYSIRTTYGYTF,TRBJ1-2,.,TRBV6-5,many
TGTGCCAGCAGCTCTGTAGCGGACTACAATGAGCAGTTCTTC,CASSSVADYNEQFF,TRBJ2-1,.,TRBV5-5,.
TGTGCCAGCAGCCCAGGGACTAGCGGGGTGGGTGAGCAGTTCTTC,CASSPGTSGVGEQFF,TRBJ2-1,TRBD2,TRBV9,.
TGCAGTGCTAGTTACAGCTCTCGTGCTGAAAAACTGTTTTTT,CSASYSSRAEKLFF,TRBJ1-4,.,TRBV20-1,.
TGTGCCAGCAGTTACAGGGTAGGAGCCACCTTC,CASSYRVGATF,TRBJ1-2,.,TRBV12-3/TRBV12-4,.
TGTGCCAGCAGCCCCCGGACAGGGAAGGTTGCTGAAGCTTTCTTT,CASSPRTGKVAEAFF,TRBJ1-1,TRBD1,TRBV7-2,.
TGCAGCGTTGAAGGACGCGAGCAGGGGTTTCAGGGCTACACCTTC,CSVEGREQGFQGYTF,TRBJ1-2,.,TRBV29-1,.
TGTGCCAGCGGTTACAGGGGTGGAGCTTTCTTT,CASGYRGGAFF,TRBJ1-1,TRBD1,TRBV28,once
TGTGCCATCACCCCATTGGGGGTTGGAACTGAAGCTTTCTTT,CAITPLGVGTEAFF,TRBJ1-1,.,TRBV10-3,.
TGTGCCAGCAGGAGACTAGCGGGGGGTACTAGCACAGATACGCAGTATTTT,CASRRLAGGTSTDTQYF,TRBJ2-3,TRBD2,TRBV7-2,.
TGTGCCAGCTCACCAAGGACAGGGTCGGATGGCTACACCTTC,CASSPRTGSDGYTF,TRBJ1-2,TRBD1,TRBV18,few
TGTGCCAGCAGTTTTAGGCGGCAGTATAGCAATCAGCCCCAGCATTTT,CASSFRRQYSNQPQHF,TRBJ1-5,.,TRBV28,.
TGTGCCAGCTCACCGGGACAGTATAATTCACCCCTCCACTTT,CASSPGQYNSPLHF,TRBJ1-6,TRBD1,TRBV18,.
TGTGCCATCAGCCGATCCGTCCCAAGCACAGATACGCAGTATTTT,CAISRSVPSTDTQYF,TRBJ2-3,.,TRBV10-3,.
TGTGCCAGCAGTTCGCCCGTCGCCGGGCAGTACTTC,CASSSPVAGQYF,TRBJ2-7,.,TRBV6-6,.
TGTGCCAGCAGTTACGGGGGGCAGGGCACTGAAGCTTTCTTT,CASSYGGQGTEAFF,TRBJ1-1,.,TRBV6-2/TRBV6-3,.
TGTGCCAGCAGGCCCGCAGGGCAGGGGCCCTCCCAAGAGACCCAGTACTTC,CASRPAGQGPSQETQYF,TRBJ2-5,.,TRBV25-1,.
TGTGCCACCCATTGGAAGGGAAATGGCTACACCTTC,CATHWKGNGYTF,TRBJ1-2,.,TRBV6-6,.
TGTGCCAGCAGTTCGACAACTAACTATGGCTACACCTTC,CASSSTTNYGYTF,TRBJ1-2,.,TRBV6-5,.
TGTGCTAGCAGCCCAGGGACAGGGGTTGGACTCGAGCAGTACTTC,CASSPGTGVGLEQYF,TRBJ2-7,TRBD1,TRBV7-7,.
TGCGCCAGCAGCTCAGGACAGGTCGCGAGTTCGGATACGCAGTATTTT,CASSSGQVASSDTQYF,TRBJ2-3,TRBD1,TRBV5-1,.
TGTGCCAGCAGCTTAGGACAGGCCGGCTCTGGGGCCAACGTCCTGACTTTC,CASSLGQAGSGANVLTF,TRBJ2-6,.,TRBV7-6,.
TGTGCCACCAGTGATGGGACCCATTTCGAGCCCCAGCATTTT,CATSDGTHFEPQHF,TRBJ1-5,.,TRBV24-1,.
TGTGCCTGGAGCCCCCAGGGGAATCAGCCCCAGCATTTT,CAWSPQGNQPQHF,TRBJ1-5,.,TRBV30,.
TGCAGCGTTGAACAGAGCTCCTACAATGAGCAGTTCTTC,CSVEQSSYNEQFF,TRBJ2-1,.,TRBV29-1,.
TGTGCCAGCAGCCCCGCCGACTCACAGCCCCAACATTTT,CASSPADSQPQHF,TRBJ1-5,.,TRBV9,once
TGTGCCAGCGGGTCCTTCGGGGGCGGCTACGAGCAGTACTTC,CASGSFGGGYEQYF,TRBJ2-7,.,TRBV2,.
TGTGCCAGCAGTTACTCGAGATTGGGAGGGAACACTGAAGCTTTCTTT,CASSYSRLGGNTEAFF,TRBJ1-1,.,TRBV6-2/TRBV6-3,.
TGCGCCAGCAGTCAATGTACGGGGTTACAAGAGACCCAGTACTTC,CASSQCTGLQETQYF,TRBJ2-5,.,TRBV23-1,.
TGTGCCAGCAGCGTGGACAGGGCCCGGGAGGCTTTCTTT,CASSVDRAREAFF,TRBJ1-1,TRBD1,TRBV5-4,.
TGTGCCAGCAGCGAGGGGGGGTTAAGGTACGAGCAGTACTTC,CASSEGGLRYEQYF,TRBJ2-7,.,TRBV9,.
TGTGCCAGCAGACCGACAGCGAACACTGAAGCTTTCTTT,CASRPTANTEAFF,TRBJ1-1,.,TRBV2,.
TGTGCCAGCAGCCCTCGACAGGGTCACACCGGGGAGCTGTTTTTT,CASSPRQGHTGELFF,TRBJ2-2,TRBD1,TRBV14,.
TGTGCCAGCAGCTTACGGGGCTCCTACGAGCAGTACTTC,CASSLRGSYEQYF,TRBJ2-7,.,TRBV7-2,.
TGCGCCAGCAGCCAAGTGGAGGGGGCTGGCACTGAAGCTTTCTTT,CASSQVEGAGTEAFF,TRBJ1-1,TRBD1,TRBV4-3,.
TGTGCCAGCAGTTCTCAGGGCGATTCACCCCTCCACTTT,CASSSQGDSPLHF,TRBJ1-6,.,TRBV6-2/TRBV6-3,.
TGTGCCAGCAGCTTAGGATGGGTTAGCCCGGTCTTC,CASSLGWVSPVF,TRBJ2-1,.,TRBV7-2,.